Following are 21 T cell receptor beta chains from one sample sequenced in a study of regulatory T cells in long-lasting Graves disease (dated by TCRdb to about 2021). The sample's time point label, decoded: persistent/refractory GD, antithyroid drugs over 5 years with positive TRAb. RNA was extracted from PBMCs in TRIzol for both TCR sequencing and RNA sequencing. The protocol used for the library was multiplex PCR. The sample was run on an Illumina HiSeq 4000. To build TCR beta libraries, CDR3 regions were amplified by Arm-PCR using iRepertoire HTBI primers. Through fastp at Q25 and MiXCR, TCRdb rebuilt clones from the public reads, retaining in-frame beta chains. Duplicate CDR3 protein sequences are folded into a single record with the most common DNA and genes. The sample data list fewer than 450,000 distinct CDR3 sequences, and around 20% of these were observed just once. Of the sample, roughly 26% falls within the top ten clones.

The sequencing used peripheral blood mononuclear cells (PBMCs), collected when the disease was refractory, from a patient treated with antithyroid drugs. These receptors were obtained from a female donor with Graves disease.

This clonotype was detected a few times. The CDR3 nucleotides read TGTGCCAGCAGTACCCAGACAGGGGGCGCAGATCAGCCCCAGCATTTT. It is translated as CASSTQTGGADQPQHF. The chain uses TRBV28 and TRBJ1-5; 10 bases are shared with TRBD1. This CDR3 is built from 16 residues. V trimming: 5 bases; J trimming: 5 bases; junction bases outside the gene matches: 9. CDR1 and CDR2 from the germline V gene are MDHEN and SYDVKM.

A remark on this clonotype: A much larger clone sits a single nucleotide away, making a read error possible. This chain joins TRBV6-2 or TRBV6-3 and TRBJ1-3; weak D call: TRBD1 (5 bases). The CDR3 is 15 residues long. The V gene's germline CDR1 is MNHEY and CDR2 SVGEGT. CDR3 bases: TGTGCCAGCAGTGAATTACCAGGGACTGGAAACACCGTATATTTT. It is translated as CASSELPGTGNTVYF.

This clonotype was counted at least ten times. V gene TRBV28 combines with J gene TRBJ2-7; a weak D match, TRBD1 (7 bases). CDR3 length: 16 amino acids. Per germline, CDR1 MDHEN and CDR2 SYDVKM. Trimming stripped 6 bases from V and 1 base from J, with 19 bases between. CDR3 in DNA: TGTGCCAGCAGCCCTCTGGGGGCAGGGGGGTCCTACGAGCAGTACTTC. The encoded protein is CASSPLGAGGSYEQYF.

Note on this clonotype: A much larger clone lies one base from this, so it may be a read error. The chain carries TRBV3-1 and TRBJ1-4; 7 nucleotides align to TRBD1. The CDR3 has 14 residues. Germline trimming cut 4 bases from V and 8 bases from J; bases unmatched to any gene: 7. CDR1 is LGHDT, CDR2 YNNKEL, per germline (reference sequence). CDR3 loop: CASSPPTGMEKLFF. The CDR3 DNA follows: TGTGCCAGCAGCCCGCCGACAGGGATGGAAAAACTGTTTTTT.

Only one count was recorded for this clonotype. The chain has TRBV4-1 and TRBJ2-7, with 7 bases fitting TRBD1. Germline CDR1 MGHRA, CDR2 YSYEKL. The CDR3 length is 13 residues. V lost 6 bases to trimming and J lost 5 bases; unmatched junction nucleotides: 7. This CDR3 is CASSPIGTDEQYF. The CDR3 bases are TGCGCCAGCAGTCCAATCGGGACAGACGAGCAGTACTTC.

This clonotype was recorded many times. V usage is TRBV29-1 and J usage is TRBJ1-1, with no clear D. The germline V and J ends were trimmed by 1 base and 2 bases, with 11 bases remaining between them. The CDR3 totals 14 residues. Germline CDR1 reads SQVTM; CDR2 reads ANQGSEA. CDR3 region: CSVEGLPGNTEAFF. DNA of the CDR3: TGCAGCGTTGAAGGTCTTCCGGGAAACACTGAAGCTTTCTTT. Supplemented by reference TRBV29-1 and TRBJ1-1, the full variable domain reads SAVISQKPSRDICQRGTSLTIQCQVDSQVTMMFWYRQQPGQSLTLIATANQGSEATYESGFVIDKFPISRPNLTFSTLTVSNMSPEDSSIYLCSVEGLPGNTEAFFGQGTRLTVV.

The V and J genes are TRBV2 and TRBJ1-6; the D gene is possibly TRBD1 (5 bases). This CDR3 is 14 amino acids long. In germline, CDR1 is SNHLY, CDR2 FYNNEI. V lost 9 bases and J 7 bases, leaving 16 bases between the germline ends. CDR3 residues: CARQSGGRNSPLHF. CDR3 coding DNA: TGTGCCAGACAATCGGGGGGTAGGAATTCACCCCTCCACTTT.

This clonotype was seen repeatedly, ten times or more. This chain uses TRBV15 with TRBJ2-7; 7 bases align to TRBD1. The CDR3 consists of 14 residues. V lost 1 base and J lost 3; bases outside the gene matches: 3. CDR1 LNHNV and CDR2 YYDKDF come from the germline V gene (reference sequence). The CDR3 is CATSRGRQGYEQYF. In nucleotides, the CDR3 is TGTGCCACCAGCAGAGGAAGACAGGGCTACGAGCAGTACTTC.

The chain employs TRBV19 and TRBJ2-2; tentatively, D is TRBD1 (6 bases). In germline, CDR1 is LNHDA, CDR2 SQIVND (reference sequence). This CDR3 is 13 amino acids long. The germline V and J ends were trimmed by 4 bases and 6 bases, with 9 bases remaining between them. The chain's CDR3 is CASSTGDAGELFF. The DNA of the CDR3 is TGTGCCAGTAGTACAGGGGACGCCGGGGAGCTGTTTTTT.

This clonotype was detected ten times or more. The gene calls are TRBV28 and TRBJ1-3; D may be TRBD1 (5 bases). V gave up 3 bases and J gave up 0 bases, with 9 bases separating them. The CDR3 runs to 15 residues. Germline CDR1 MDHEN, CDR2 SYDVKM. The CDR3 here is CASSLTESSGNTIYF. The CDR3 DNA follows: TGTGCCAGCAGTTTGACAGAGAGCTCTGGAAACACCATATATTTT.

There are a few counts of this clonotype. The rearrangement links TRBV20-1 to TRBJ2-7, with 7 bases lining up with TRBD1. Germline V CDR1 and CDR2: DFQATT, SNEGSKA (reference sequence). The CDR3 length is 12 residues. V shed 3 bases, J shed 5 bases, and the junction held 4 bases outside the gene matches. The CDR3 loop is CSASKQGNEQYF. The CDR3 DNA is TGCAGTGCTAGCAAACAGGGGAACGAGCAGTACTTC.

Regarding this clonotype: Sequence at one end of the junction differs from germline and may be a read error. This chain connects TRBV19 to TRBJ1-5, with unresolved D. Per germline, CDR1 LNHDA and CDR2 SQIVND (reference sequence). The CDR3 consists of 16 residues. CDR3 DNA sequence: TGTGTCAGTAGTGTAGGGTCCCCGGGAAACAATCAGCCCCAGCATTTT. Translation gives CVSSVGSPGNNQPQHF.

Worth noting for this clonotype: This may arise from a read error, as a much more abundant clone is one base away. V usage is TRBV7-8 and J usage is TRBJ2-7; 7 nucleotides match TRBD2. In germline, CDR1 is SGHVS, CDR2 FQNEAQ. This CDR3 is built from 12 residues. The CDR3 DNA sequence: TGTGCCAGCGGACTAGAGATCTACAAGCAGTACTTC. This gives the protein CASGLEIYKQYF.

This clonotype was detected ten times or more. The CDR3 DNA reads TGCAGTGCTAGACCCAGGGGAGAGGTTGAAGCTTTCTTT. It translates to CSARPRGEVEAFF. V and J are TRBV20-1 and TRBJ1-1; a possible D gene is TRBD1 (6 bases). Germline V gene lookup returns CDR1 DFQATT and CDR2 SNEGSKA (reference sequence). This CDR3 has 13 residues. The germline V and J ends were trimmed by 2 bases and 7 bases, with 14 bases remaining between them.

This chain links TRBV7-6 with TRBJ2-3; 9 bases fit TRBD2. The CDR3 is 16 residues long. Germline V CDR1 and CDR2: SGHVS, FNYEAQ. V was clipped by 0 bases and J by 4 bases; unmatched bases: 5. The DNA for the CDR3 is TGTGCCAGCAGCTTAGCTAGCGGGAGTCTGTCAGATACGCAGTATTTT. This encodes CASSLASGSLSDTQYF.

This clonotype was seen many times. The genes are TRBV12-3 or TRBV12-4 and TRBJ2-7; maybe TRBD1 (6 bases). There are 11 residues in the CDR3. The germline V and J ends were trimmed by 5 bases and 6 bases, with 8 bases remaining between them. The CDR3 loop reads CASSTGFEQYF. CDR3 in DNA: TGTGCCAGCAGTACAGGGTTCGAGCAGTACTTC.

This clonotype was picked up many times. This chain uses TRBV7-2 with TRBJ2-4; 11 nucleotides agree with TRBD2. Germline CDR1 SGHTA, CDR2 FQGNSA. With 5 bases clipped from V and 2 bases from J, the junction kept 11 bases outside the gene matches. The CDR3 covers 18 residues. The CDR3 reads CASSRQTSGSMSKNIQYF. The DNA of the CDR3 is TGTGCCAGCAGCCGACAAACTAGCGGGAGTATGTCCAAAAACATTCAGTACTTC. The full variable domain, with the rest looked up from reference TRBV7-2 and TRBJ2-4, is GAGVSQSPSNKVTEKGKDVELRCDPISGHTALYWYRQSLGQGLEFLIYFQGNSAPDKSGLPSDRFSAERTGGSVSTLTIQRTQQEDSAVYLCASSRQTSGSMSKNIQYFGAGTRLSVL.

This clonotype was observed a handful of times. The chain joins TRBV19 to TRBJ2-2; D is possibly TRBD1 or TRBD2 (6 bases each). CDR1 is LNHDA, CDR2 SQIVND, per germline (reference sequence). Deletions cut 3 bases from V and 5 bases from J, with 10 bases between. CDR3 length equals 14 residues. DNA of the CDR3: TGTGCCAGTAGTATCTCGGGGGCGACCGGGGAGCTGTTTTTT. It encodes CASSISGATGELFF.

The rearrangement joins TRBV3-1 to TRBJ2-7; 11 nucleotides line up with TRBD1. The V gene's germline CDR1 is LGHDT and CDR2 YNNKEL (reference sequence). The CDR3 is made up of 15 amino acids. The V segment lost 7 bases and the J segment 2 bases; nucleotides outside the gene matches: 7. DNA of the CDR3: TGTGCCAGCACTAAAAGGGGACAGGGGGCCTACGAGCAGTACTTC. Translated: CASTKRGQGAYEQYF.

The rearrangement joins TRBV7-8 to TRBJ1-6; unclear D gene. Germline CDR1 is SGHVS and CDR2 is FQNEAQ. This CDR3 has 14 residues. V lost 3 bases to trimming and J lost 5 bases, with 8 bases between them. The CDR3 reads CASSFGRNNSPLHF. As DNA, the CDR3 is TGTGCCAGCAGCTTTGGACGGAATAATTCACCCCTCCACTTT.

This clonotype has just a few counts. The chain uses TRBV30 and TRBJ2-5; D tentatively reads TRBD1 or TRBD2 (5 bases each). The CDR3 has 15 residues. The germline V gene has CDR1 GTSNPN and CDR2 SVGIG (reference sequence). Trimming left V 4 bases short and J 1 base short, with 16 bases between. The CDR3 DNA sequence: TGTGCCTGGATCGGGACGGGCCTTTTCCAAGAGACCCAGTACTTC. It codes for CAWIGTGLFQETQYF.